This T cell receptor beta chain was obtained from a study of blood T cell repertoires in COVID-19. Study-level information: The samples span acute and convalescent COVID-19 from the United States, Italy and Spain. Sources were T cells, B-cell-depleted T cells, or PBMCs; the material itself was cDNA or gDNA.

Clones were sequenced by immunoSEQ multiplex PCR, and TCRdb holds only the in-frame ones, with some missing. This sample has 250,000 or so clones, with roughly 90% found just once. The participants were between about 18 and 90 years old and came from some 23 US areas. Participants' reported clinical history set cohort assignment. The receptor was derived from a woman aged 25 to 45 with acute COVID-19. Sequencing was done on a sample of PBMCs or T cells enriched from blood (not recorded which).

The DNA for the CDR3 is TGTGCCAGCAGTAAACCACAGGGAAACTATGGCTACACCTTC. It yields the protein CASSKPQGNYGYTF. The chain links TRBV6-5 to TRBJ1-2; D is possibly TRBD1 (6 bases). Trimming removed 5 bases at V and 2 bases at J, with 12 bases between. Germline V gives CDR1 MNHEY, CDR2 SVGAGI. The CDR3 runs 14 residues.